The sequence of this T cell receptor beta chain was determined in a study of human T cells and chemical hapten exposure. Regarding the study as a whole: In the PT1 data, expanded TCR counts showed a positive correlation with patch test score. All donors were alopecia patients, so their immunity may differ from that of healthy people.

This CDR3 has 14 amino acids. V shed 1 base and J shed 3 bases, with 9 bases lying between them. Germline V lookup: CDR1 SEHNR, CDR2 FQNEAQ (reference sequence). As for time point: pre-sensitization, week 0. The treatment denotes: therapeutic diphenylcyclopropenone sensitization with weekly scalp DPC. This clonotype appeared many times. Its cognate antigen is unknown. Unique molecular identifiers were attached to individual cDNA molecules within the library. MiXCR was run by TCRdb on the RACE reads, yielding one entry per CDR3 protein. Among roughly 80,000 distinct CDR3 sequences listed, approximately 14% were seen once.

Sequences were derived from whole blood, sampled in connection with sensitization to the hapten diphenylcyclopropenone (DPC). The sequence came from a woman in her forties or fifties with alopecia areata. Some clones in this sample may be carry-over from other donors' samples. This chain joins TRBV7-9 and TRBJ1-1; D gene unclear. CDR3 in amino acids: CASSLESRHTEAFF. CDR3 nucleotides: TGTGCCAGCAGCTTAGAGAGCCGGCACACTGAAGCTTTCTTT.